The 27 T cell receptor beta chains reported below all come from one sample, sequenced in a study of shared clonotypes between healthy human individuals. Method: immunoSEQ multiplex PCR; TCRdb's copy keeps in-frame clones and lacks some. This table holds roughly 1,500,000 clones, 97% to 99% found once. Sequencing input: naive CD4+ T cells sorted from blood. Stated subset: CD45RA+ positively selected. These receptors originate from a man under 40 in good health.

As DNA, the CDR3 is TGCGCCAGCAGCGGGGGTTTATACCCTAGCTCCTACGAGCAGTACTTC. This codes for CASSGGLYPSSYEQYF. The gene calls are TRBV10-2 and TRBJ2-7, with D possibly TRBD2 on 6 matching bases. Germline V gene lookup returns CDR1 WSHSY and CDR2 SAAADI. The V end lost 6 bases, the J end lost 0 bases, and 18 bases lay between the germline ends. The CDR3 covers 16 residues.

V usage is TRBV11-2 and J usage is TRBJ1-4; D remains ambiguous. Germline V gene sequence: CDR1 SGHAT, CDR2 FQNNGV. V gave up 5 bases and J gave up 5 bases, with 6 bases separating them. The CDR3 totals 12 residues. CDR3 amino acids: CASSIVNEKLFF. The CDR3 coding sequence is TGTGCCAGCAGCATCGTAAATGAAAAACTGTTTTTT. The whole variable domain, remainder taken from reference TRBV11-2 and TRBJ1-4, is EAGVAQSPRYKIIEKRQSVAFWCNPISGHATLYWYQQILGQGPKLLIQFQNNGVVDDSQLPKDRFSAERLKGVDSTLKIQPAKLEDSAVYLCASSIVNEKLFFGSGTQLSVL.

The gene calls are TRBV27 and TRBJ2-1; 10 bases are a match to TRBD2. V was pared by 4 bases and J by 2 bases, with 2 bases of the junction left unmatched. Germline loops: CDR1 MNHEY, CDR2 SMNVEV (reference sequence). The CDR3 extends over 15 amino acids. DNA for the CDR3: TGTGCCAGCAGTTCTAGCGGGAGAACCTACAATGAGCAGTTCTTC. It codes for CASSSSGRTYNEQFF.

The gene calls are TRBV2 and TRBJ2-7; possibly TRBD1 or TRBD2 for D (5 bases each). Germline assignment: CDR1 SNHLY and CDR2 FYNNEI. This CDR3 has 15 amino acids. The V and J ends lost 2 bases and 7 bases respectively, with 18 bases between them. The CDR3 spells CASSEFGAGRREQYF. The CDR3 nucleotides are TGTGCCAGCAGTGAATTTGGGGCAGGGCGGAGGGAGCAGTACTTC.

DNA of the CDR3: TGCAGCGCAGTTGGGGCACGCTCCTACAATGAGCAGTTCTTC. Amino acids: CSAVGARSYNEQFF. The rearrangement joins TRBV29-1 to TRBJ2-1; tentatively, D is TRBD1 (5 bases). CDR3 length: 14 residues. Germline assignment: CDR1 SQVTM and CDR2 ANQGSEA. Deletions cut 7 bases from V and 0 bases from J, with 13 bases between.

The chain employs TRBV27 and TRBJ2-7; unclear D gene. Trimming took 7 bases from V and 6 from J, leaving 10 bases between them. This CDR3 region has 11 residues. Germline values: CDR1 MNHEY, CDR2 SMNVEV (reference sequence). The CDR3 DNA reads TGTGCCAGCAATACCGGCCCCGAGCAGTACTTC. Its protein is CASNTGPEQYF.

The chain has TRBV23-1 and TRBJ2-7; D unclear. TRBV23-1 is reported as an ORF; its role is uncertain. This CDR3 is 16 amino acids long. Trimming took off 0 bases at V and 1 base at J, with 13 bases between the two ends. The CDR3 DNA reads TGCGCCAGCAGTCAATCGTGGCAGAAAGAATCCTACGAGCAGTACTTC. Translated, it gives CASSQSWQKESYEQYF.

CDR3 sequence: CASSPTRDRGRGETQYF. CDR3 coding DNA: TGTGCCAGCTCACCTACTCGGGACAGGGGGCGCGGTGAGACCCAGTACTTC. The chain joins TRBV18 to TRBJ2-5, with 12 bases identical to TRBD1. V lost 3 bases and J lost 5; bases outside the gene matches: 10. This CDR3 is 17 amino acids long. The germline V gene has CDR1 KGHSH and CDR2 LQKENI.

The J gene is TRBJ2-1, the V gene TRBV6-5; possibly TRBD2 for D (6 bases). The germline gives CDR1 MNHEY, CDR2 SVGAGI. V lost 5 bases, J lost 5 bases, and 13 bases lay in between. CDR3 size: 14 residues. The CDR3 DNA sequence: TGTGCCAGCAGTGCGGCGGCGGGAAACAATGAGCAGTTCTTC. It translates to CASSAAAGNNEQFF.

The chain uses TRBV27 and TRBJ1-2; D remains unclear. Germline V CDR1 and CDR2: MNHEY, SMNVEV (reference sequence). The CDR3 extends over 14 amino acids. Deletions cut 3 bases from V and 4 bases from J, with 12 bases between. The chain's CDR3 is CASSFTATGYGYTF. CDR3 bases: TGTGCCAGCAGTTTTACCGCGACCGGCTATGGCTACACCTTC.

The chain carries TRBV30 and TRBJ2-7; a weak D match, TRBD1 (5 bases). The ends were cut back, 2 bases at V and 3 bases at J, with 11 bases in the middle. This CDR3 is built from 13 residues. The germline CDR1 and CDR2 sequences are GTSNPN and SVGIG (reference sequence). The CDR3 is CAWSFQTVYEQYF. The CDR3 nucleotides read TGTGCCTGGAGTTTCCAGACAGTCTACGAGCAGTACTTC.

This chain joins TRBV9 and TRBJ2-7; TRBD2 aligns across 11 bases. The CDR3 spans 14 residues. Germline trimming cut 5 bases from V and 1 base from J; bases unmatched to any gene: 2. Per germline, CDR1 SGDLS and CDR2 YYNGEE. The CDR3 DNA is TGTGCCAGCAGGGGACTAGCGGAATCCTACGAGCAGTACTTC. Translating it yields CASRGLAESYEQYF.

Here the CDR3 DNA reads TGTGCCAGCAGCGTGACCCCCGTCTCTGGAAACACCATATATTTT. It translates to CASSVTPVSGNTIYF. The chain recombines TRBV9 with TRBJ1-3; D ambiguous. This CDR3 is 15 amino acids long. Germline V gene lookup returns CDR1 SGDLS and CDR2 YYNGEE. The V end lost 2 bases, the J end lost 0 bases, and 9 bases lay between the germline ends.

CDR3 amino acids: CASSEIAGDRPKQFF. In DNA, the CDR3 is TGTGCCAGCAGTGAAATAGCAGGGGACCGCCCCAAGCAGTTCTTC. The V gene is TRBV6-1, the J gene TRBJ2-1, with a tentative D call TRBD1 (6 bases). The V and J ends lost 2 bases and 11 bases respectively, with 19 bases between them. CDR3 length: 15 amino acids. CDR1 MNHNS and CDR2 SASEGT come from the germline V gene.

V and J are TRBV27 and TRBJ2-1; tentatively, D is TRBD2 (6 bases). The length of the CDR3 is 14 residues. From germline, CDR1 is MNHEY and CDR2 SMNVEV (reference sequence). V shed 2 bases and J shed 8 bases, with 13 bases lying between them. DNA of the CDR3: TGTGCCAGCAGTTTACGGGAGAGGGGCGATGAGCAGTTCTTC. It codes for CASSLRERGDEQFF.

As concerns this clone: Additional DNA sequences in this sample encode the identical CDR3. The chain combines TRBV30 with TRBJ1-1; D not resolved. The CDR3 runs to 10 residues. Trimming cost V 4 bases and J 5 bases, with 5 bases left between them. CDR1 GTSNPN and CDR2 SVGIG come from the germline V gene (reference sequence). The CDR3 DNA reads TGTGCCTGGATCCGGACTGAAGCTTTCTTT. Translation: CAWIRTEAFF.

The rearrangement joins TRBV7-2 to TRBJ1-4; the D gene is possibly TRBD1 (6 bases). Looked up from germline, CDR1 is SGHTA and CDR2 is FQGNSA. This CDR3 comprises 12 residues. Trimming took 1 base from V and 13 from J, leaving 10 bases between them. The CDR3 DNA sequence: TGTGCCAGCAGCTTAGGGTCAGGGGTACTGTTTTTT. Translating gives CASSLGSGVLFF. Together with reference TRBV7-2 and TRBJ1-4, the CDR3 gives the full variable domain: GAGVSQSPSNKVTEKGKDVELRCDPISGHTALYWYRQSLGQGLEFLIYFQGNSAPDKSGLPSDRFSAERTGGSVSTLTIQRTQQEDSAVYLCASSLGSGVLFFGSGTQLSVL.

The chain joins TRBV7-6 to TRBJ2-7; D unresolved. Germline CDR1 SGHVS, CDR2 FNYEAQ. This CDR3 has 14 residues. Trimming took off 1 base at V and 0 bases at J, with 7 bases between the two ends. In nucleotides, the CDR3 is TGTGCCAGCAGCTTAGACGCAGGCTCCTACGAGCAGTACTTC. Its protein is CASSLDAGSYEQYF.

The chain uses TRBV28 and TRBJ2-7; D might be TRBD1 (6 bases). This CDR3 has 15 amino acids. Deletions cut 2 bases from V and 7 bases from J, with 18 bases between. Germline CDR1 and CDR2: MDHEN and SYDVKM. CDR3 sequence (DNA): TGTGCCAGCAGTTTACCTGGACAGAGGGCACGGGAGCAGTACTTC. As protein: CASSLPGQRAREQYF. The full variable domain, rest sourced from reference TRBV28 and TRBJ2-7, is DVKVTQSSRYLVKRTGEKVFLECVQDMDHENMFWYRQDPGLGLRLIYFSYDVKMKEKGDIPEGYSVSREKKERFSLILESASTNQTSMYLCASSLPGQRAREQYFGPGTRLTVT.

The CDR3 loop reads CASSLDATGNYGYTF. The CDR3 coding sequence is TGCGCCAGCAGCTTGGATGCGACAGGGAACTATGGCTACACCTTC. The chain combines TRBV5-1 with TRBJ1-2, with 7 positions matching TRBD1. Germline-derived CDR1 and CDR2 are SGHRS and YFSETQ. The trim removed 0 bases at V and 2 bases at J, leaving 4 bases unmatched. The length of the CDR3 is 15 residues.

The rearrangement joins TRBV5-4 to TRBJ2-6, with unresolved D. The CDR3 extends over 14 amino acids. V lost 2 bases and J lost 2, with 5 bases in between. From germline, CDR1 is SGHNT and CDR2 YYREEE (reference sequence). This CDR3 is CASSLGTGANVLTF. The CDR3 coding sequence is TGTGCCAGCAGCTTAGGGACTGGGGCCAACGTCCTGACTTTC.

V gene TRBV18 combines with J gene TRBJ2-2, with a weak D call TRBD2 (5 bases). Deletions cut 5 bases from V and 9 bases from J, with 10 bases between. The CDR3 length is 12 residues. Germline V gene data show CDR1 as KGHSH and CDR2 as LQKENI. This CDR3 is CASSEGARELFF. DNA for the CDR3: TGTGCCAGCTCAGAGGGAGCACGGGAGCTGTTTTTT.

This rearrangement joins TRBV5-1 to TRBJ2-1; TRBD2 aligns across 14 bases. The V segment lost 2 bases and the J segment 0 bases; nucleotides outside the gene matches: 13. The CDR3 contains 21 residues. Germline V gene sequence: CDR1 SGHRS, CDR2 YFSETQ. The chain's CDR3 is CASSLGLGLAGASNSYNEQFF. The DNA of the CDR3 is TGCGCCAGCAGCTTAGGGTTGGGACTAGCGGGAGCAAGCAACTCCTACAATGAGCAGTTCTTC.

J is TRBJ1-2 and V is TRBV7-2; the D is unclear. Germline V gives CDR1 SGHTA, CDR2 FQGNSA. The CDR3 spans 13 residues. The V end lost 3 bases, the J end lost 8 bases, and 13 bases lay between the germline ends. The CDR3 protein is CASSFGGTRGYTF. DNA for the CDR3: TGTGCCAGCAGCTTCGGCGGAACTCGGGGCTACACCTTC.

The chain couples TRBV19 to TRBJ2-4; D unclear. V was pared by 6 bases and J by 2 bases, with 14 bases between. The CDR3 length is 15 residues. Germline V gives CDR1 LNHDA, CDR2 SQIVND (reference sequence). Here the CDR3 DNA reads TGTGCCAGTAGGGCGCCTTGGGAACCCAAAAACATTCAGTACTTC. Residues: CASRAPWEPKNIQYF.

The chain links TRBV6-1 to TRBJ1-1, with a possible D match to TRBD1 (5 bases). Trimming pared 7 bases from V and 0 bases from J, leaving 15 bases between. There are 15 residues in the CDR3. Germline CDR1 MNHNS, CDR2 SASEGT. CDR3 residues: CASTPGRFMNTEAFF. DNA of the CDR3: TGTGCCAGCACCCCGGGACGCTTCATGAACACTGAAGCTTTCTTT.

This sequence joins TRBV25-1 and TRBJ2-3; D ambiguous. The germline V gene has CDR1 MGHDK and CDR2 SYGVNS. This CDR3 has 14 amino acids. The V end lost 3 bases, the J end lost 0 bases, and 7 bases lay between the germline ends. In DNA, the CDR3 is TGTGCCAGCAGTGATTGGGCTAGCACAGATACGCAGTATTTT. It translates to CASSDWASTDTQYF.